This entry lists 27 T cell receptor beta chains sequenced from one sample in a study of Ad26.COV2.S vaccination and SARS-CoV-2 variants. Clones were sequenced by immunoSEQ multiplex PCR, and TCRdb holds only the in-frame ones, with some missing. The data show approximately 400,000 clones, about 91% seen once. This sample comprised peripheral blood, obtained after recovery from COVID-19. These receptors were taken from a human donor who had recovered from COVID-19.

The chain carries TRBV29-1 and TRBJ2-5, with D uncertain. Per the germline V gene, CDR1 is SQVTM and CDR2 is ANQGSEA. Trimming shortened V by 4 bases and J by 4 bases, and 4 bases separated the two germline ends. The CDR3 consists of 10 residues. The DNA for the CDR3 is TGCAGCGTTGTAGCAGAGACCCAGTACTTC. This sequence encodes CSVVAETQYF.

This clone showed up just a few times. J is TRBJ1-4 and V is TRBV7-6; 8 bases match TRBD1. Unmatched junction bases numbered 4, after V lost 0 bases and J lost 4 bases. CDR3 size: 16 residues. Germline loops: CDR1 SGHVS, CDR2 FNYEAQ. CDR3: CASSLAGTGVNEKLFF. In DNA form, the CDR3 reads TGTGCCAGCAGCTTAGCCGGGACAGGAGTTAATGAAAAACTGTTTTTT.

V usage is TRBV24-1 and J usage is TRBJ2-2; D might be TRBD1 (6 bases). V dropped 4 bases and J dropped 3 bases, with 11 bases sitting between them. This CDR3 region has 15 residues. Germline CDR1 KGHDR, CDR2 SFDVKD. The CDR3 DNA reads TGTGCCACCAGTGAGGGCCAGGGGTACACCGGGGAGCTGTTTTTT. This gives the protein CATSEGQGYTGELFF.

The genes are TRBV11-3 and TRBJ2-7; D may be TRBD2 (5 bases). This CDR3 has 15 amino acids. The V end lost 2 bases, the J end lost 2 bases, and 13 bases lay between the germline ends. The germline CDR1 and CDR2 sequences are SGHNT and YENEEA. The CDR3 DNA reads as TGTGCCAGCAGCTTATCACGAGGGCTAACCTACGAGCAGTACTTC. Protein sequence: CASSLSRGLTYEQYF.

V usage is TRBV18 and J usage is TRBJ2-2; 9 bases are a match to TRBD1. The germline CDR1 and CDR2 sequences are KGHSH and LQKENI. The V gene end was trimmed by 6 bases and the J gene end by 4 bases; junction bases not matched to a gene: 6. The CDR3 extends over 15 amino acids. The CDR3 DNA sequence: TGTGCCAGCTCCCCCGGGACAGGGTCCACCGGGGAGCTGTTTTTT. As protein: CASSPGTGSTGELFF.

The chain joins TRBV5-4 to TRBJ1-3; D is uncertain. From germline, CDR1 is SGHNT and CDR2 YYREEE (reference sequence). Trimming removed 0 bases at V and 0 bases at J, with 7 bases between. This CDR3 contains 15 residues. The CDR3 loop reads CASSLGISSGNTIYF. CDR3 bases: TGTGCCAGCAGCTTGGGGATTAGCTCTGGAAACACCATATATTTT.

The rearrangement joins TRBV6-5 to TRBJ2-7; the D call may be TRBD1 or TRBD2 (5 bases each). Germline V gives CDR1 MNHEY, CDR2 SVGAGI. CDR3 size: 14 residues. Trimming left V 4 bases short and J 2 bases short, with 12 bases between. DNA for the CDR3: TGTGCCAGCAGTTTCGGGGACGGGACCTACGAGCAGTACTTC. This sequence encodes CASSFGDGTYEQYF.

The chain links TRBV5-8 to TRBJ2-4, with D hard to call. Germline V gene lookup returns CDR1 SGHTS and CDR2 YDEGEE. This CDR3 region has 14 residues. V was trimmed by 1 base and J by 1 base, leaving 6 bases between them. The CDR3 bases are TGTGCCAGCAGCTTGTGGCCTGCCAAAAACATTCAGTACTTC. As protein: CASSLWPAKNIQYF.

The rearrangement joins TRBV2 to TRBJ2-1; D remains ambiguous. The V end lost 6 bases, the J end lost 7 bases, and 7 bases lay between the germline ends. CDR1 is SNHLY and CDR2 is FYNNEI in the germline V gene. The CDR3 runs to 11 residues. The CDR3 sequence is CASRQWNEQFF. The CDR3 region has the DNA TGTGCCAGCAGACAGTGGAATGAGCAGTTCTTC. Together with reference TRBV2 and TRBJ2-1, the CDR3 gives the full variable domain: EPEVTQTPSHQVTQMGQEVILRCVPISNHLYFYWYRQILGQKVEFLVSFYNNEISEKSEIFDDQFSVERPDGSNFTLKIRSTKLEDSAMYFCASRQWNEQFFGPGTRLTVL.

The chain combines TRBV2 with TRBJ1-3; D unresolved. Looked up from germline, CDR1 is SNHLY and CDR2 is FYNNEI. The CDR3 has 13 residues. V lost 8 bases, J lost 0 bases, and 8 bases lay in between. CDR3 sequence (DNA): TGTGCCAGCGAGTTGGTCTCTGGAAACACCATATATTTT. Residues: CASELVSGNTIYF.

The chain joins TRBV5-4 to TRBJ2-1, with D possibly matching TRBD2 (5 bases). The germline gives CDR1 SGHNT, CDR2 YYREEE (reference sequence). V was shortened by 3 bases and J by 6 bases, with 10 bases between the two germline ends. The CDR3 spans 13 residues. The CDR3 DNA sequence: TGTGCCAGCAGCTACTCCGGACTCAATGAGCAGTTCTTC. It specifies CASSYSGLNEQFF.

The V gene is TRBV10-3, the J gene TRBJ2-1; 7 bases align to TRBD1. Germline CDR1 is ENHRY and CDR2 is SYGVKD. This CDR3 comprises 12 residues. Trimming at V came to 3 bases and at J to 15 bases, leaving 8 bases not matched to a gene. The CDR3 sequence is CAISDQEGGPFF. CDR3 nucleotide sequence: TGTGCCATCAGTGACCAGGAAGGGGGCCCGTTCTTC.

This sequence joins TRBV11-2 and TRBJ2-5, with 10 bases aligning to TRBD2. The junction had 0 bases not matched to a gene; V was cut back by 4 bases and J by 1 base. The germline V gene has CDR1 SGHAT and CDR2 FQNNGV. The CDR3 runs to 14 residues. CDR3 protein: CASSWTSGQETQYF. The CDR3 bases are TGTGCCAGCAGCTGGACTAGCGGCCAAGAGACCCAGTACTTC.

V usage is TRBV15 and J usage is TRBJ2-7; TRBD2 is a possible D gene (5 bases). Trimming shortened V by 8 bases and J by 0 bases, and 14 bases separated the two germline ends. Looked up from germline, CDR1 is LNHNV and CDR2 is YYDKDF (reference sequence). The CDR3 has 14 amino acids. The CDR3 reads CATRLTSNSYEQYF. The CDR3 DNA reads as TGTGCCACCCGTCTAACTAGTAACTCCTACGAGCAGTACTTC.

The chain combines TRBV21-1 with TRBJ1-5. TRBV21-1 is shown as a pseudogene. The CDR3 contains 11 residues. Here the CDR3 DNA reads TGTGCCAGCAGCGGGAATCAGCCCCAGCATTTT. This gives the protein CASSGNQPQHF.

The chain carries TRBV6-2 or TRBV6-3 and TRBJ2-2; D gene unclear. V was clipped by 5 bases and J by 7 bases, with 8 bases between them. The length of the CDR3 is 12 residues. The germline CDR1 and CDR2 sequences are MNHEY and SVGEGT. The CDR3 DNA is TGTGCCAGCAGTCGCCCCAGCGGGGAGCTGTTTTTT. Protein product: CASSRPSGELFF.

As regards this clone: Other DNA sequences of this sample code for an identical CDR3. The V call is TRBV5-4, the J call TRBJ2-3, with a weak D call TRBD2 (6 bases). Germline V gene data show CDR1 as SGHNT and CDR2 as YYREEE (reference sequence). The germline V and J ends were trimmed by 0 bases and 3 bases, with 8 bases remaining between them. The CDR3 is made up of 14 amino acids. As DNA, the CDR3 is TGTGCCAGCAGCTTGGATAGCGGTACAGATACGCAGTATTTT. As protein: CASSLDSGTDTQYF.

This sequence joins TRBV6-5 and TRBJ2-5; either TRBD1 or TRBD2 may fit D (5 bases each). CDR1 and CDR2 (germline): MNHEY, SVGAGI. V dropped 5 bases and J dropped 5 bases, with 15 bases sitting between them. The CDR3 has 14 residues. CDR3 amino acids: CASSLSEAGETQYF. The CDR3, as DNA: TGTGCCAGCAGTCTCTCGGAGGCAGGGGAGACCCAGTACTTC.

The chain joins TRBV9 to TRBJ2-1, with 10 bases aligning to TRBD2. From germline, CDR1 is SGDLS and CDR2 YYNGEE. The CDR3 has 16 residues. J lost 9 bases, V lost 0 bases, and 9 bases had no gene match. The CDR3, as DNA: TGTGCCAGCAGCGTAGGGGCGAGCGGGGGGGCCGGTGAGCAGTTCTTC. This sequence encodes CASSVGASGGAGEQFF.

This sequence joins TRBV20-1 and TRBJ2-7, with D unresolved. V lost 5 bases and J 3 bases, leaving 8 bases between the germline ends. CDR1 and CDR2 from the germline V gene are DFQATT and SNEGSKA (reference sequence). This CDR3 is 11 amino acids long. The CDR3 sequence: CSAPWDYEQYF. The DNA of the CDR3 is TGCAGTGCTCCTTGGGACTACGAGCAGTACTTC.

The chain is built from TRBV7-2 and TRBJ1-1, with TRBD1 identical over 7 bases. The CDR3 extends over 14 amino acids. Trimming took 6 bases from V and 5 from J; bases not matched to a gene: 9. Germline V gene sequence: CDR1 SGHTA, CDR2 FQGNSA. The CDR3, as DNA: TGTGCCAGCAGTATGCCAGGGGGTAGGACTGAAGCTTTCTTT. It is translated as CASSMPGGRTEAFF.

This rearrangement joins TRBV9 to TRBJ1-1, with D perhaps TRBD1 (5 bases). Germline V CDR1 and CDR2: SGDLS, YYNGEE. Trimming removed 6 bases from V and 8 bases from J, with 14 bases in between. The CDR3 is 12 residues long. The CDR3 loop reads CASTRTGAEAFF. The CDR3 DNA reads as TGTGCCAGCACCAGAACCGGGGCGGAAGCTTTCTTT.

The chain is built from TRBV19 and TRBJ1-6; TRBD1 aligns across 7 bases. With 5 bases clipped from V and 12 bases from J, the junction kept 7 bases outside the gene matches. The V gene's germline CDR1 is LNHDA and CDR2 SQIVND (reference sequence). This CDR3 region has 13 residues. The CDR3 DNA reads as TGTGCCAGTAGTCGGGACCAGGGGGTACCCCTCCACTTT. Translated, it gives CASSRDQGVPLHF. The whole variable domain, filled in from reference TRBV19 and TRBJ1-6, reads DGGITQSPKYLFRKEGQNVTLSCEQNLNHDAMYWYRQDPGQGLRLIYYSQIVNDFQKGDIAEGYSVSREKKESFPLTVTSAQKNPTAFYLCASSRDQGVPLHFGNGTRLTVT.

The chain is built from TRBV15 and TRBJ1-2; the D gene is possibly TRBD1 (6 bases). CDR1 LNHNV and CDR2 YYDKDF come from the germline V gene (reference sequence). V dropped 0 bases and J dropped 5 bases, with 10 bases sitting between them. The CDR3 contains 14 residues. The DNA for the CDR3 is TGTGCCACCAGCAGAGATGGGCAGGGGTATGGCTACACCTTC. Translated, it gives CATSRDGQGYGYTF.

The genes are TRBV7-8 and TRBJ1-3; weak D call: TRBD1 (5 bases). The CDR3 spans 16 residues. Germline lookup yields CDR1 SGHVS and CDR2 FQNEAQ. V was clipped by 0 bases and J by 2 bases, with 11 bases between them. CDR3: CASSLAGVGAGNTIYF. CDR3 coding DNA: TGTGCCAGCAGCTTAGCAGGGGTCGGGGCTGGAAACACCATATATTTT. The full variable domain, with the rest looked up from reference TRBV7-8 and TRBJ1-3, is GAGVSQSPRYKVAKRGQDVALRCDPISGHVSLFWYQQALGQGPEFLTYFQNEAQLDKSGLPSDRFFAERPEGSVSTLKIQRTQQEDSAVYLCASSLAGVGAGNTIYFGEGSWLTVV.

This clone was observed a handful of times. The genes are TRBV29-1 and TRBJ2-7; D perhaps matches TRBD1 (6 bases). Germline V gene data show CDR1 as SQVTM and CDR2 as ANQGSEA. The V end was cut by 2 bases, the J end by 3 bases, with 11 bases between. The CDR3 is made up of 13 amino acids. This CDR3 is CSVEFQGRYEQYF. The CDR3 region has the DNA TGCAGCGTTGAATTCCAGGGGCGCTACGAGCAGTACTTC.

This clone was observed a handful of times. The chain employs TRBV3-1 (or the pseudogene TRBV3-2) and TRBJ1-5, with D unresolved. The CDR3 is 14 residues long. V lost 1 base, J lost 4 bases, and 8 bases lay in between. CDR1 LGHDT and CDR2 YNNKEL come from the germline V gene (reference sequence). CDR3 bases: TGTGCCAGCAGCCAAGGGGTTTCGAATCAGCCCCAGCATTTT. As protein: CASSQGVSNQPQHF.